What follows are 26 T cell receptor beta chains derived from one specimen sequenced in a study of cytomegalovirus exposure and HLA in healthy donors. The PCR used 60 Vbeta and 13 Jbeta primers. Assay: immunoSEQ multiplex PCR; the TCRdb copy retains only in-frame clones and omits some. The sample yields around 130,000 clones, about 63% seen once. The sequenced sample was PBMCs. The receptors come from a man in his thirties or forties in good health and CMV-seropositive.

This sequence joins TRBV2 and TRBJ1-2; D is uncertain. Germline V lookup: CDR1 SNHLY, CDR2 FYNNEI. This CDR3 region has 13 residues. V lost 2 bases and J lost 4, with 8 bases in between. The CDR3 here is CASSEFPGYGYTF. CDR3 DNA: TGTGCCAGCAGTGAATTTCCGGGCTATGGCTACACCTTC.

This chain joins TRBV5-4 and TRBJ2-1; 11 positions match TRBD2. CDR1 is SGHNT and CDR2 is YYREEE in the germline V gene (reference sequence). The CDR3 extends over 15 amino acids. V shed 3 bases and J 10 bases; nucleotides not matched to a gene: 9. The CDR3 sequence is CASSSGTSGFAEQFF. CDR3 coding DNA: TGTGCCAGCAGCTCTGGGACTAGCGGATTCGCAGAGCAGTTCTTC.

CDR3 in DNA: TGTGCCAGCAGCCCGTCCCGGTACACAGATACGCAGTATTTT. This translates into CASSPSRYTDTQYF. The V call is TRBV9, the J call TRBJ2-3; no definite D call. Trimming cost V 4 bases and J 2 bases, with 11 bases left between them. The CDR3 has 14 amino acids. Germline CDR1 is SGDLS and CDR2 is YYNGEE.

The gene calls are TRBV29-1 and TRBJ1-1, with a tentative D call TRBD1 (5 bases). CDR3 length: 16 amino acids. The V gene's germline CDR1 is SQVTM and CDR2 ANQGSEA. V was cut by 4 bases and J by 0 bases, with 18 bases left in between. CDR3 sequence reads: CSVARSGQGLNTEAFF. The CDR3 DNA reads TGCAGCGTTGCCAGGTCTGGGCAGGGATTGAACACTGAAGCTTTCTTT.

The V and J genes are TRBV2 and TRBJ2-6, with a tentative D call TRBD1 (7 bases). From germline, CDR1 is SNHLY and CDR2 FYNNEI. This CDR3 spans 16 amino acids. Trimming removed 8 bases from V and 4 bases from J, with 18 bases in between. CDR3 in amino acids: CASGYRGLGGANVLTF. In DNA form, the CDR3 reads TGTGCCAGCGGCTACAGGGGACTGGGAGGGGCCAACGTCCTGACTTTC.

The chain couples TRBV5-4 to TRBJ2-3, with 16 bases aligning to TRBD2. V lost 3 bases, J lost 6 bases, and 10 bases stayed unmatched. The CDR3 totals 18 residues. From germline, CDR1 is SGHNT and CDR2 YYREEE (reference sequence). This chain's CDR3 is CASSSGGTSGRARDTQYF. CDR3 sequence (DNA): TGTGCCAGCAGCTCGGGGGGGACTAGCGGGAGGGCCCGTGATACGCAGTATTTT.

The genes are TRBV2 and TRBJ1-2; a weak D match, TRBD1 (5 bases). V was trimmed by 6 bases and J by 1 base, leaving 12 bases between them. The CDR3 runs to 14 residues. The germline V gene encodes CDR1 SNHLY and CDR2 FYNNEI. The CDR3 DNA reads TGTGCCAGCAGGATGGGGGGTAGTAACTATGGCTACACCTTC. Protein product: CASRMGGSNYGYTF.

This clone appeared a few times. The CDR3 sequence: CASRQGSSDYEQYF. The CDR3 DNA sequence: TGTGCCAGCAGACAGGGGAGTAGCGACTACGAGCAGTACTTC. The V call is TRBV5-6, the J call TRBJ2-7; 7 bases map to TRBD1. V dropped 5 bases and J dropped 3; count of bases not matched to a gene: 8. Germline V gene sequence: CDR1 SGHDT, CDR2 YYEEEE. CDR3 length equals 14 residues.

V and J are TRBV5-4 and TRBJ1-2, with D perhaps TRBD1 (6 bases). Deletions cut 3 bases from V and 8 bases from J, with 11 bases between. The CDR3 runs to 12 residues. Germline V gene lookup returns CDR1 SGHNT and CDR2 YYREEE (reference sequence). The CDR3 nucleotides are TGTGCCAGCAGCTATGCTGGGGGCGGCTACACCTTC. Residues: CASSYAGGGYTF.

J is TRBJ1-2 and V is TRBV5-1, with 7 bases lining up with TRBD1. The CDR3 sequence is 15 residues long. The germline gives CDR1 SGHRS, CDR2 YFSETQ. Trimming cost V 0 bases and J 4 bases; bases outside gene matches: 6. As DNA, the CDR3 is TGCGCCAGCAGCTTGGCCACAGGGGTGTTCTATGGCTACACCTTC. Protein product: CASSLATGVFYGYTF.

This sequence joins TRBV19 and TRBJ2-5; the match to TRBD1 covers 7 bases. V dropped 4 bases and J dropped 5; count of bases not matched to a gene: 4. The length of the CDR3 is 13 residues. CDR1 is LNHDA and CDR2 is SQIVND in the germline V gene (reference sequence). CDR3 residues: CASSNHRGETQYF. CDR3 DNA sequence: TGTGCCAGTAGTAACCACAGGGGTGAGACCCAGTACTTC.

The chain uses TRBV19 and TRBJ1-2; D remains unclear. Germline V gene sequence: CDR1 LNHDA, CDR2 SQIVND (reference sequence). V was cut by 6 bases and J by 4 bases, with 21 bases left in between. The CDR3 length is 16 residues. CDR3 bases: TGTGCCAGTAGCACCATGGGCCCCACCTTGATCTATGGCTACACCTTC. It encodes CASSTMGPTLIYGYTF.

The chain recombines TRBV6-6 with TRBJ1-3, with 7 bases identical to TRBD1. V was clipped by 6 bases and J by 10 bases; unmatched bases: 9. CDR1 is MNHNY, CDR2 SVGAGI, per germline (reference sequence). The CDR3 contains 13 residues. The chain's CDR3 is CASSLTGMKTIYF. The CDR3 nucleotides are TGTGCCAGCAGCCTGACAGGGATGAAAACCATATATTTT.

The chain combines TRBV5-5 with TRBJ1-2; unclear D gene. CDR1 is SGHKS and CDR2 is YYEKEE in the germline V gene (reference sequence). V lost 1 base and J 8 bases, leaving 15 bases between the germline ends. The CDR3 contains 14 residues. The CDR3 DNA reads TGTGCCAGCAGCTTGAGTCTGGGCGCGAGAGGCTACACCTTC. Amino acids: CASSLSLGARGYTF.

V gene TRBV27 combines with J gene TRBJ1-1; D perhaps matches TRBD1 (6 bases). The CDR3 is 14 residues long. Germline CDR1 and CDR2: MNHEY and SMNVEV (reference sequence). Trimming left V 0 bases short and J 3 bases short, with 8 bases between. DNA of the CDR3: TGTGCCAGCAGTTTATCGGGGGGGCACACTGAAGCTTTCTTT. Protein product: CASSLSGGHTEAFF.

This clone was recorded a few times. This chain uses TRBV4-3 with TRBJ2-7; D gene unclear. CDR3 length: 15 amino acids. In germline, CDR1 is LGHNA, CDR2 YSLEER. V gave up 0 bases and J gave up 0 bases, with 9 bases separating them. The CDR3 protein is CASSQESDTSYEQYF. The CDR3 DNA reads TGCGCCAGCAGCCAAGAGTCCGACACCTCCTACGAGCAGTACTTC.

This chain connects TRBV5-1 to TRBJ1-3; the D gene is possibly TRBD1 (6 bases). V was cut by 4 bases and J by 0 bases, with 17 bases left in between. The CDR3 extends over 17 amino acids. CDR1 is SGHRS and CDR2 is YFSETQ in the germline V gene. CDR3 in amino acids: CASSPQGPHSSGNTIYF. The CDR3 DNA is TGCGCCAGCAGCCCACAGGGTCCTCACTCCTCTGGAAACACCATATATTTT.

CDR3: CATRQAESEAFF. The CDR3 DNA sequence: TGTGCCACGAGACAGGCTGAGTCTGAAGCTTTCTTT. The chain uses TRBV10-3 and TRBJ1-1; TRBD1 is a possible D gene (6 bases). V lost 10 bases and J lost 6, with 15 bases in between. Germline assignment: CDR1 ENHRY and CDR2 SYGVKD. The CDR3 is 12 residues long.

The chain links TRBV5-1 to TRBJ2-4, with D uncertain. The CDR3 spans 15 residues. CDR1 is SGHRS, CDR2 YFSETQ, per germline. V lost 8 bases to trimming and J lost 1 base, with 16 bases between them. The CDR3 coding sequence is TGCGCCAGTAACTCAGGAAACGCGGCCAAAAACATTCAGTACTTC. The encoded protein is CASNSGNAAKNIQYF.

This clone was recorded once. The genes are TRBV28 and TRBJ2-7; 12 positions match TRBD2. The junction had 6 bases not matched to a gene; V was cut back by 5 bases and J by 4 bases. Germline CDR1 reads MDHEN; CDR2 reads SYDVKM. The CDR3 runs to 15 residues. CDR3 sequence: CASSPLAGGFYEQYF. The CDR3 nucleotides are TGTGCCAGCAGTCCCCTAGCGGGAGGGTTTTACGAGCAGTACTTC.

In regard to this clone: At one end the junction does not follow the germline gene, possibly because of a read error. The V and J genes are TRBV7-7 and TRBJ2-7, with 9 bases that match TRBD1. The germline gives CDR1 SSHAT, CDR2 FNYEAQ (reference sequence). The length of the CDR3 is 15 residues. The CDR3 sequence is CASSKGGQGQYEQYF. The CDR3, as DNA: TGTGCTAGCAGCAAGGGGGGACAGGGTCAGTACGAGCAGTACTTC.

This chain joins TRBV5-1 and TRBJ1-2; 9 bases agree with TRBD1. Unmatched junction bases numbered 6, after V lost 4 bases and J lost 8 bases. This CDR3 is built from 13 residues. Germline V gives CDR1 SGHRS, CDR2 YFSETQ. The CDR3 nucleotides read TGCGCCAGCAGCGAGGGACAGGGTGGCGGCTACACCTTC. It yields the protein CASSEGQGGGYTF.

The chain employs TRBV11-2 and TRBJ2-7, with 10 bases matching TRBD1. With V trimmed by 0 bases and J by 2 bases, 10 bases remained unmatched. CDR3 size: 18 residues. The germline gives CDR1 SGHAT, CDR2 FQNNGV. The CDR3 here is CASSLDPMTGGAPYEQYF. Written as DNA, the CDR3 is TGTGCCAGCAGCTTAGACCCCATGACAGGGGGCGCCCCCTACGAGCAGTACTTC.

The V and J genes are TRBV27 and TRBJ1-1; no clear D gene. Germline-derived CDR1 and CDR2 are MNHEY and SMNVEV (reference sequence). The CDR3 is 16 residues long. The ends were cut back, 0 bases at V and 1 base at J, with 12 bases in the middle. The CDR3 protein is CASSLSRADKNTEAFF. The CDR3 region has the DNA TGTGCCAGCAGTTTATCGCGGGCGGATAAGAACACTGAAGCTTTCTTT.

This sequence joins TRBV28 and TRBJ1-4, with D uncertain. The V gene's germline CDR1 is MDHEN and CDR2 SYDVKM. This CDR3 is built from 15 residues. The V and J ends lost 5 bases and 2 bases respectively, with 12 bases between them. CDR3 in DNA: TGTGCCAGCAGTATCCCTTTTTCCACTAATGAAAAACTGTTTTTT. Amino acids: CASSIPFSTNEKLFF.

This rearrangement joins TRBV5-4 to TRBJ2-3; possibly TRBD2 for D (6 bases). Trimming shortened V by 1 base and J by 0 bases, and 12 bases separated the two germline ends. Germline V gene lookup returns CDR1 SGHNT and CDR2 YYREEE (reference sequence). The CDR3 loop spans 16 amino acids. CDR3: CASSLNGRGSTDTQYF. CDR3 coding DNA: TGTGCCAGCAGCTTGAATGGACGGGGGAGCACAGATACGCAGTATTTT.